This T cell receptor beta chain was obtained from a study of blood T cell repertoires in COVID-19. Study background: Samples taken during acute and convalescent COVID-19 were collected in the United States, Italy and Spain. Sample material is recorded as cDNA or gDNA derived from T cells, B-cell-depleted T cells, or PBMCs.

The CDR3 sequence is 14 residues long. The germline V gene encodes CDR1 SGHNT and CDR2 YENEEA. The ends were cut back, 5 bases at V and 5 bases at J, with 15 bases in the middle. The protocol was immunoSEQ multiplex PCR, while the TCRdb copy is restricted to in-frame clones and leaves out a portion. This table holds a few hundred thousand clones, roughly 90% found once. V is TRBV11-3 and J is TRBJ1-2; weak D call: TRBD1 (6 bases). Sequenced input: peripheral blood. The sequence was obtained from a woman aged 30 to 39 with COVID-19, enrolled during active disease. CDR3 amino acids: CASSPRGRPYGYTF. DNA for the CDR3: TGTGCCAGCAGCCCCAGGGGCCGCCCTTATGGCTACACCTTC.